This is a list of T cell receptor beta chains from one sample in a study of T-cell memory formation after mild COVID-19. TCRdb used MiXCR to reprocess the 5' RACE reads, holding one entry per CDR3 protein. The sample has a few hundred thousand distinct CDR3 sequences, roughly 22% seen once; the top ten hold roughly 8.3%. Sequenced input: PBMCs or a T cell subset sorted from them (not recorded which). These TCRs come from an adult woman who had mild COVID-19 (a few samples of this study predate the infection). Cell type and time point are not known. Both conserved end residues are part of each CDR3. Each record gives: J gene, clone size, D gene, CDR3 length, V gene, CDR3 protein, CDR3 DNA. A D gene is named only where the DNA matches it firmly. Clone size is not always given. Where it is, it says once, few, many or a class for expanded clones.

>TRBJ1-5|many|TRBD1|19|TRBV11-2
CASSPSFGTGFYSNQPQHF
TGTGCCAGCAGCCCTAGTTTCGGGACAGGTTTTTATAGCAATCAGCCCCAGCATTTT
>TRBJ1-1|many|NA|13|TRBV7-9
CASSPQLNTEAFF
TGTGCCAGCAGCCCCCAGCTGAACACTGAAGCTTTCTTT
>TRBJ1-3|NA|NA|15|TRBV7-2
CASSLDTAIGNTIYF
TGTGCCAGCAGCTTAGATACAGCTATTGGAAACACCATATATTTT
>TRBJ1-3|few|TRBD1|20|TRBV5-6
CASSSPRWTGLRSSGNTIYF
TGTGCCAGCAGCTCCCCACGATGGACAGGCCTCAGATCCTCTGGAAACACCATATATTTT
>TRBJ1-2|NA|NA|14|TRBV6-5
CASSYLLARDGYTF
TGTGCCAGCAGTTACTTGTTGGCCAGGGATGGCTACACCTTC
>TRBJ1-5|NA|NA|15|TRBV27
CASSLYPYSNQPQHF
TGTGCCAGCAGTTTATACCCCTATAGCAATCAGCCCCAGCATTTT
>TRBJ2-1|few|NA|10|TRBV20-1
CSAGYNEQFF
TGCAGTGCTGGGTACAATGAGCAGTTCTTC
>TRBJ2-2|NA|TRBD2|18|TRBV5-3
CARSGGTSGLANTGELFF
TGTGCCAGAAGCGGTGGGACTAGCGGGCTCGCGAACACCGGGGAGCTGTTTTTT
>TRBJ2-2|NA|NA|16|TRBV3-1
CASSQVGTPNTGELFF
TGTGCCAGCAGCCAAGTCGGGACTCCGAACACCGGGGAGCTGTTTTTT
>TRBJ2-1|many|TRBD2|17|TRBV7-8
CASSPSGLAGGGNEQFF
TGTGCCAGCAGCCCCTCGGGACTAGCGGGGGGGGGCAATGAGCAGTTCTTC
>TRBJ2-2|few|NA|13|TRBV7-9
CASSPTFNRELFF
TGTGCCAGCAGCCCAACATTTAACCGGGAGCTGTTTTTT
>TRBJ2-1|NA|NA|13|TRBV10-3
CAISEYNHNEQFF
TGTGCCATCAGTGAGTATAACCACAATGAGCAGTTCTTC
>TRBJ1-1|NA|NA|14|TRBV6-1
CASTSDSWNTEAFF
TGTGCCAGCACCTCGGACAGCTGGAACACTGAAGCTTTCTTT
>TRBJ2-7|few|NA|12|TRBV2
CASSEEWDEQYF
TGTGCCAGCAGTGAAGAGTGGGACGAGCAGTACTTC
>TRBJ2-5|NA|TRBD2|17|TRBV7-2
CASRSRLADSYQETQYF
TGTGCCAGCAGATCTCGACTAGCGGATTCGTACCAAGAGACCCAGTACTTC
>TRBJ2-2|few|NA|16|TRBV24-1
CATSDGNPGPTGELFF
TGTGCCACCAGTGACGGGAATCCGGGGCCCACCGGGGAGCTGTTTTTT
>TRBJ2-7|NA|NA|12|TRBV24-1
CATSGEGYEQYF
TGTGCCACCAGTGGAGAAGGCTACGAGCAGTACTTC
>TRBJ2-1|many|TRBD1|15|TRBV10-3
CAISDPGQGADEQFF
TGTGCCATCAGTGACCCGGGACAGGGGGCGGATGAGCAGTTCTTC
>TRBJ2-5|few|TRBD1|16|TRBV5-1
CASSLVALTGKETQYF
TGCGCCAGCAGCTTGGTGGCCCTGACAGGGAAAGAGACCCAGTACTTC
>TRBJ2-3|few|TRBD2|16|TRBV9
CASSVGASGVTDTQYF
TGTGCCAGCAGCGTAGGAGCTAGCGGGGTTACAGATACGCAGTATTTT
>TRBJ2-5|few|TRBD2|16|TRBV11-3
CASSSWTSGREETQYF
TGTGCCAGCAGCTCCTGGACTAGCGGGAGGGAGGAGACCCAGTACTTC
>TRBJ2-1|few|TRBD2|16|TRBV12-3/TRBV12-4
CPSSPGLAGSYNEQFF
TGTCCCAGCAGCCCTGGACTAGCGGGATCCTACAATGAGCAGTTCTTC
>TRBJ2-7|few|NA|13|TRBV7-2
CASSSSAPYEQYF
TGTGCCAGCAGCTCGAGCGCTCCCTACGAGCAGTACTTC
>TRBJ2-7|few|NA|13|TRBV7-2
CASSFDTLGRQYF
TGTGCCAGCAGCTTTGACACGCTAGGACGACAGTACTTC
>TRBJ2-5|few|NA|14|TRBV15
CATSRRDGQETQYF
TGTGCCACCAGCAGACGGGACGGCCAAGAGACCCAGTACTTC
>TRBJ2-2|few|NA|15|TRBV5-1
CASSLGPGYTGELFF
TGCGCCAGCAGCTTGGGCCCCGGCTACACCGGGGAGCTGTTTTTT
>TRBJ2-7|NA|TRBD1|14|TRBV20-1
CSASGGRGGYEQYF
TGCAGTGCTTCAGGGGGTCGTGGTGGCTACGAGCAGTACTTC
>TRBJ2-2|few|TRBD2|17|TRBV15
CATSRAGLAGGPGELFF
TGTGCCACCAGCAGAGCCGGACTAGCGGGAGGGCCCGGGGAGCTGTTTTTT
>TRBJ2-5|NA|TRBD1|14|TRBV20-1
CSALPGTGVETQYF
TGCAGTGCGCTACCCGGGACAGGGGTAGAGACCCAGTACTTC
>TRBJ1-1|few|TRBD1|15|TRBV7-9
CASSYRRGVNTEAFF
TGTGCCAGCAGCTACCGCAGGGGGGTGAACACTGAAGCTTTCTTT
>TRBJ1-2|NA|NA|15|TRBV7-9
CASSLVGQRFYGYTF
TGTGCCAGCAGCTTAGTAGGGCAGAGATTTTATGGCTACACCTTC
>TRBJ1-2|NA|TRBD1|12|TRBV29-1
CSPWDRSYGYTF
TGCAGCCCCTGGGACAGGAGTTATGGCTACACCTTC
>TRBJ2-5|NA|NA|15|TRBV5-1
CASSLVGNWEETQYF
TGCGCCAGCAGCTTGGTGGGGAATTGGGAAGAGACCCAGTACTTC
>TRBJ1-2|NA|NA|12|TRBV9
CASSASDDRYTF
TGTGCCAGCAGCGCTTCGGACGACCGCTACACCTTC
>TRBJ1-3|few|TRBD1|17|TRBV7-9
CASSLSGTGRSGNTIYF
TGTGCCAGCAGCTTATCCGGGACAGGGAGGTCTGGAAACACCATATATTTT
>TRBJ2-5|few|TRBD2|14|TRBV11-2
CASRLLAGQETQYF
TGTGCCAGCAGACTCCTAGCGGGCCAAGAGACCCAGTACTTC
>TRBJ2-7|NA|NA|13|TRBV11-1
CASSLDLNGEQYF
TGTGCCAGCAGCTTAGACCTAAACGGGGAGCAGTACTTC
>TRBJ2-3|NA|NA|16|TRBV4-2
CASSQLTAGSTDTQYF
TGTGCCAGCAGCCAACTGACCGCCGGGAGCACAGATACGCAGTATTTT
>TRBJ2-2|NA|TRBD2|17|TRBV20-1
CSARTTSLAAYTGELFF
TGCAGTGCCCGAACCACATCTCTAGCGGCCTACACCGGGGAGCTGTTTTTT
>TRBJ1-2|NA|TRBD1|13|TRBV7-8
CASSSTGLSGYTF
TGTGCCAGCAGCTCGACAGGGTTAAGCGGCTACACCTTC
>TRBJ2-5|NA|NA|12|TRBV9
CASSVVGQTQYF
TGTGCCAGCAGCGTAGTAGGACAGACCCAGTACTTC
>TRBJ2-7|few|NA|15|TRBV4-1
CASSQDPGRAGKQYF
TGCGCCAGCAGCCAAGACCCCGGCAGGGCCGGCAAGCAGTACTTC
>TRBJ2-2|few|TRBD1|17|TRBV24-1
CATSDLGDRDRTGELFF
TGTGCCACCAGTGATTTAGGGGACAGGGACAGGACCGGGGAGCTGTTTTTT
>TRBJ1-1|NA|NA|16|TRBV11-2
CASSSNGGTVNTEAFF
TGTGCCAGCAGCTCCAACGGGGGGACGGTGAACACTGAAGCTTTCTTT
>TRBJ1-4|few|TRBD1|14|TRBV20-1
CSAREPTGVGKLFF
TGCAGTGCTAGAGAGCCGACAGGGGTAGGGAAACTGTTTTTT
>TRBJ2-1|few|TRBD1|15|TRBV5-1
CASSLESGGYNEQFF
TGCGCCAGCAGCTTGGAGTCAGGGGGTTACAATGAGCAGTTCTTC
>TRBJ1-1|once|NA|14|TRBV20-1
CSPFPVGGNTEAFF
TGCAGTCCGTTTCCGGTAGGGGGGAACACTGAAGCTTTCTTT
>TRBJ2-2|NA|NA|13|TRBV4-1
CASSRLHPGELFF
TGCGCCAGCAGCCGCCTTCACCCCGGGGAGCTGTTTTTT
>TRBJ1-1|NA|TRBD1|12|TRBV4-2
CASSRGHTEAFF
TGTGCCAGCAGCAGGGGGCACACTGAAGCTTTCTTT
>TRBJ2-5|many|NA|12|TRBV7-9
CASSPVGETQYF
TGTGCCAGCAGCCCCGTGGGTGAGACCCAGTACTTC
>TRBJ2-5|NA|TRBD1|14|TRBV2
CASSEDRGDETQYF
TGTGCCAGCAGTGAGGACAGGGGTGATGAGACCCAGTACTTC
>TRBJ2-3|few|NA|17|TRBV12-3/TRBV12-4
CASSYDRTLGPTDTQYF
TGTGCCAGCAGCTACGACAGGACACTTGGCCCCACAGATACGCAGTATTTT
>TRBJ2-3|few|NA|14|TRBV2
CASRKGSRADTQYF
TGTGCCAGCAGGAAGGGTTCTCGGGCAGATACGCAGTATTTT
>TRBJ2-7|NA|TRBD1|15|TRBV9
CASSAEGQGTYEQYF
TGTGCCAGCAGCGCGGAGGGACAGGGGACATACGAGCAGTACTTC
>TRBJ2-5|few|NA|13|TRBV4-2
CASSQDQGETQYF
TGTGCCAGCAGCCAAGATCAGGGGGAGACCCAGTACTTC